The 27 T cell receptor beta chains in this list originate from one sample, sequenced in a study of CD8+ T cells in alopecia areata. Treatment reported: oral pan-JAK inhibitor, 5-10 mg twice daily. Extracted RNA was reverse transcribed into cDNA, the sequencing template. Data came from immunoSEQ multiplex PCR; TCRdb stores just in-frame clones and leaves some out. The repertoire consists of about 200,000 clones, with around three fifths occurring once and the leading ten covering around 3.9%. The sample here was CD4+ T cells sorted from blood, taken at week 4, from a patient treated with tofacitinib. These receptors all come from a human donor with alopecia areata.

The chain links TRBV5-1 to TRBJ2-5, with D perhaps matching TRBD1 or TRBD2 (5 bases each). Trimming took off 5 bases at V and 5 bases at J, with 19 bases between the two ends. CDR1 SGHRS and CDR2 YFSETQ come from the germline V gene. This CDR3 contains 15 residues. As DNA, the CDR3 is TGCGCCAGCAGGCAGGACGGGGCGCTGATGGAGACCCAGTACTTC. Translation gives CASRQDGALMETQYF.

CDR3 coding DNA: TGCGCCAGCAGCCAAGTCGCAAGTGCCAAAAACATTCAGTACTTC. Protein: CASSQVASAKNIQYF. The gene calls are TRBV4-1 and TRBJ2-4; D is ambiguous. From germline, CDR1 is MGHRA and CDR2 YSYEKL. The CDR3 runs 15 residues. The ends were cut back, 1 base at V and 1 base at J, with 8 bases in the middle.

The chain is built from TRBV29-1 and TRBJ2-1, with D possibly being TRBD2 (6 bases). Germline CDR1 and CDR2: SQVTM and ANQGSEA. Trimming removed 3 bases from V and 12 bases from J, with 9 bases in between. CDR3 length equals 10 residues. CDR3 sequence: CSVDSGGQFF. For the CDR3, the DNA is TGCAGCGTTGACTCCGGGGGGCAGTTCTTC.

This clone has just a few counts. The rearrangement uses TRBV7-3 and TRBJ2-5; D remains unclear. CDR1 SGHTA and CDR2 FQGTGA come from the germline V gene. CDR3 length: 13 residues. Trimming cost V 4 bases and J 5 bases, with 11 bases left between them. CDR3 amino acids: CASSSWTGETQYF. In DNA form, the CDR3 reads TGTGCCAGCAGCTCCTGGACCGGGGAGACCCAGTACTTC.

The chain recombines TRBV6-5 with TRBJ2-5; 8 bases line up with TRBD1. V shed 5 bases and J 4 bases; nucleotides not matched to a gene: 9. The CDR3 sequence is 15 residues long. CDR1 MNHEY and CDR2 SVGAGI come from the germline V gene. Written as DNA, the CDR3 is TGTGCCAGCAGTACCTACAGGGGGGTGACAGAGACCCAGTACTTC. This encodes CASSTYRGVTETQYF.

This chain joins TRBV29-1 and TRBJ2-7; D ambiguous. The CDR3 consists of 12 residues. Germline CDR1 SQVTM, CDR2 ANQGSEA. The V end lost 4 bases, the J end lost 2 bases, and 9 bases lay between the germline ends. The CDR3 nucleotides are TGCAGCGTTGCCATGAGGCCCTACGAGCAGTACTTC. It encodes CSVAMRPYEQYF.

This clone was counted a few times. This chain connects TRBV29-1 to TRBJ1-2; D gene uncertain. This CDR3 is 11 amino acids long. Trimming removed 4 bases at V and 8 bases at J, with 11 bases between. Germline loops: CDR1 SQVTM, CDR2 ANQGSEA. The DNA for the CDR3 is TGCAGCGTTGCCGGGGTTCGGGGCTACACCTTC. Translating gives CSVAGVRGYTF.

The CDR3 DNA reads as TGTGCCAGCAGCGTACGGGACAGGGTAACATCACCCCTCCACTTT. This sequence encodes CASSVRDRVTSPLHF. This chain joins TRBV9 and TRBJ1-6, with 9 bases aligning to TRBD1. The junction had 6 bases not matched to a gene; V was cut back by 1 base and J by 10 bases. The CDR3 has 15 amino acids. In germline, CDR1 is SGDLS, CDR2 YYNGEE.

The chain uses TRBV5-1 and TRBJ2-1, with 9 bases lining up with TRBD2. Germline values: CDR1 SGHRS, CDR2 YFSETQ. The CDR3 runs to 15 residues. V lost 4 bases to trimming and J lost 7 bases; unmatched junction nucleotides: 9. CDR3 nucleotide sequence: TGCGCCAGCAGCCCACTAGCGGGCCAGGGGAATGAGCAGTTCTTC. The encoded protein is CASSPLAGQGNEQFF.

The CDR3 protein is CASREQEATGQYF. Here the CDR3 DNA reads TGTGCCAGCCGGGAACAGGAGGCCACCGGGCAGTACTTC. The J gene is TRBJ2-7, the V gene TRBV5-6; possibly TRBD1 or TRBD2 for D (5 bases each). This CDR3 region has 13 residues. The germline V gene encodes CDR1 SGHDT and CDR2 YYEEEE. Trimming removed 7 bases at V and 9 bases at J, with 20 bases between.

The chain links TRBV23-1 to TRBJ2-4; the match to TRBD1 covers 11 bases. TRBV23-1 is noted as an ORF with a role that remains uncertain. The V gene end was trimmed by 7 bases and the J gene end by 5 bases; junction bases not matched to a gene: 16. CDR3 length equals 18 residues. The CDR3 spells CASTSRDRGARVQNIQYF. The CDR3 region has the DNA TGCGCCAGCACGTCCCGGGACAGGGGGGCGCGGGTCCAAAACATTCAGTACTTC.

This chain connects TRBV11-2 to TRBJ2-4; D call uncertain. The CDR3 is made up of 13 amino acids. Germline values: CDR1 SGHAT, CDR2 FQNNGV. The V and J ends lost 1 base and 5 bases respectively, with 6 bases between them. The CDR3 bases are TGTGCCAGCAGCTTAGCACTACAAAACATTCAGTACTTC. This encodes CASSLALQNIQYF.

The chain links TRBV5-1 to TRBJ2-2; TRBD2 aligns across 11 bases. The V gene end was trimmed by 1 base and the J gene end by 4 bases; junction bases not matched to a gene: 6. The CDR3 length is 17 residues. In germline, CDR1 is SGHRS, CDR2 YFSETQ. CDR3 sequence (DNA): TGCGCCAGCAGCTTGCCTCTAGCGGGGGGCCTCACCGGGGAGCTGTTTTTT. It specifies CASSLPLAGGLTGELFF. Drawing the rest from reference TRBV5-1 and TRBJ2-2, the complete variable domain is KAGVTQTPRYLIKTRGQQVTLSCSPISGHRSVSWYQQTPGQGLQFLFEYFSETQRNKGNFPGRFSGRQFSNSRSEMNVSTLELGDSALYLCASSLPLAGGLTGELFFGEGSRLTVL.

The gene calls are TRBV19 and TRBJ1-2; D perhaps matches TRBD1 (6 bases). This CDR3 region has 12 residues. CDR1 is LNHDA and CDR2 is SQIVND in the germline V gene (reference sequence). With 6 bases removed from V and 4 bases from J, the gap between germline ends came to 9 bases. CDR3 DNA sequence: TGTGCCAGTAGCCGACAGGCCTATGGCTACACCTTC. This gives the protein CASSRQAYGYTF. The variable domain in full, with the rest retrieved from reference TRBV19 and TRBJ1-2, is DGGITQSPKYLFRKEGQNVTLSCEQNLNHDAMYWYRQDPGQGLRLIYYSQIVNDFQKGDIAEGYSVSREKKESFPLTVTSAQKNPTAFYLCASSRQAYGYTFGSGTRLTVV.

J is TRBJ2-7 and V is TRBV30; no definite D call. Trimming cost V 0 bases and J 5 bases, with 11 bases left between them. The CDR3 covers 13 residues. Looked up from germline, CDR1 is GTSNPN and CDR2 is SVGIG (reference sequence). CDR3 protein: CAWSVYTLNEQYF. In nucleotides, the CDR3 is TGTGCCTGGAGTGTCTACACCCTGAACGAGCAGTACTTC.

Only a few counts were recorded for this clone. The chain combines TRBV29-1 with TRBJ2-5; a weak D match, TRBD1 (6 bases). Looked up from germline, CDR1 is SQVTM and CDR2 is ANQGSEA. The V end was cut by 6 bases, the J end by 0 bases, with 17 bases between. The CDR3 length is 15 residues. CDR3 DNA sequence: TGCAGCGTGGCTAGGACAGTGATGTACCAAGAGACCCAGTACTTC. This gives the protein CSVARTVMYQETQYF.

V usage is TRBV4-1 and J usage is TRBJ2-6; 9 bases fit TRBD1. J lost 1 base, V lost 1 base, and 5 bases had no gene match. Germline CDR1 MGHRA, CDR2 YSYEKL. The CDR3 totals 18 residues. CDR3: CASSQVGQGYSGANVLTF. The DNA for the CDR3 is TGCGCCAGCAGCCAAGTAGGACAGGGGTATTCTGGGGCCAACGTCCTGACTTTC.

The rearrangement links TRBV7-2 to TRBJ2-7; a weak D match, TRBD1 (5 bases). Germline V gene sequence: CDR1 SGHTA, CDR2 FQGNSA. The CDR3 covers 12 residues. Trimming stripped 6 bases from V and 3 bases from J, with 9 bases between. CDR3 nucleotides: TGTGCCAGCAGATCGGACATCTACGAGCAGTACTTC. Translation gives CASRSDIYEQYF.

V gene TRBV29-1 combines with J gene TRBJ2-1; no reliable D call. Deletions cut 8 bases from V and 4 bases from J, with 27 bases between. The germline CDR1 and CDR2 sequences are SQVTM and ANQGSEA. The CDR3 runs 17 residues. In DNA, the CDR3 is TGCAGCCAACGTCCCGGACGGTGGGTATGGCGTTACAATGAGCAGTTCTTC. This sequence encodes CSQRPGRWVWRYNEQFF.

This clone was found a few times. The chain links TRBV2 to TRBJ2-7, with 10 nucleotides matching TRBD1. The J segment lost 5 bases and the V segment lost 5 bases, leaving 6 bases of the junction unmatched. The CDR3 runs to 14 residues. CDR1 is SNHLY and CDR2 is FYNNEI in the germline V gene. The DNA of the CDR3 is TGTGCCAGCAGTAACGACAGGGGGCACGACGAGCAGTACTTC. It yields the protein CASSNDRGHDEQYF. Full variable domain (missing parts from reference TRBV2 and TRBJ2-7): EPEVTQTPSHQVTQMGQEVILRCVPISNHLYFYWYRQILGQKVEFLVSFYNNEISEKSEIFDDQFSVERPDGSNFTLKIRSTKLEDSAMYFCASSNDRGHDEQYFGPGTRLTVT.

The chain has TRBV5-4 and TRBJ2-1; possibly TRBD1 or TRBD2 for D (6 bases each). Germline V gene sequence: CDR1 SGHNT, CDR2 YYREEE (reference sequence). The length of the CDR3 is 19 residues. V lost 4 bases, J lost 7 bases, and 30 bases lay in between. The CDR3 DNA reads as TGTGCCAGCAGCCCGACGAATAGTGAGGGGGGCGGTTATAGGAATGAGCAGTTCTTC. This sequence encodes CASSPTNSEGGGYRNEQFF.

V is TRBV29-1 and J is TRBJ2-3; TRBD1 matches at 9 bases. The CDR3 sequence is 15 residues long. The germline V gene has CDR1 SQVTM and CDR2 ANQGSEA. Losses at the gene ends were 0 bases for V and 1 base for J; bases not matched to a gene: 2. For the CDR3, the DNA is TGCAGCGTTGAAGATAGGGACAGGGGCACAGATACGCAGTATTTT. Translation: CSVEDRDRGTDTQYF.

V and J are TRBV18 and TRBJ1-5, with TRBD1 as a possible D gene (6 bases). Looked up from germline, CDR1 is KGHSH and CDR2 is LQKENI. This CDR3 contains 16 residues. Between the trimmed V and J ends, which lost 3 bases and 4 bases, there was a span of 16 bases. The CDR3 DNA reads as TGTGCCAGCTCACCCCAACAGGGTTTCGGAAATCAGCCCCAGCATTTT. It yields the protein CASSPQQGFGNQPQHF.

This clone was seen a single time. The V and J genes are TRBV29-1 and TRBJ2-5, with D possibly matching TRBD2 (7 bases). V lost 5 bases and J lost 4, with 11 bases in between. In germline, CDR1 is SQVTM, CDR2 ANQGSEA. This CDR3 is built from 12 residues. The CDR3 sequence is CSVRGAGETQYF. The CDR3 DNA follows: TGCAGCGTTCGGGGGGCTGGAGAGACCCAGTACTTC. The full variable domain, its missing parts supplied by reference TRBV29-1 and TRBJ2-5, is SAVISQKPSRDICQRGTSLTIQCQVDSQVTMMFWYRQQPGQSLTLIATANQGSEATYESGFVIDKFPISRPNLTFSTLTVSNMSPEDSSIYLCSVRGAGETQYFGPGTRLLVL.

The chain carries TRBV7-2 and TRBJ2-1, with D possibly called TRBD1 or TRBD2 (7 bases each). This CDR3 is built from 15 residues. Per the germline V gene, CDR1 is SGHTA and CDR2 is FQGNSA. The V end lost 4 bases, the J end lost 7 bases, and 17 bases lay between the germline ends. The chain's CDR3 is CASSSPGGGMNEQFF. CDR3 DNA: TGTGCCAGCAGCTCCCCAGGGGGGGGGATGAATGAGCAGTTCTTC.

V is TRBV25-1 and J is TRBJ2-3, with 7 bases aligning to TRBD1. Trimming cost V 4 bases and J 4 bases; bases outside gene matches: 2. This CDR3 contains 13 residues. From germline, CDR1 is MGHDK and CDR2 SYGVNS. This CDR3 reads CASSAQGADTQYF. CDR3 DNA sequence: TGTGCCAGCAGTGCCCAGGGGGCAGATACGCAGTATTTT.

There are a few counts of this clone. CDR3 loop: CASSLGGERWRPDTQYF. In nucleotides, the CDR3 is TGTGCCAGCAGCTTGGGAGGGGAGCGATGGAGGCCAGATACGCAGTATTTT. The chain recombines TRBV7-2 with TRBJ2-3; 7 bases are shared with TRBD2. The CDR3 contains 17 residues. Per germline, CDR1 SGHTA and CDR2 FQGNSA. Losses at the gene ends were 3 bases for V and 4 bases for J; bases not matched to a gene: 13.